Following are 20 T cell receptor beta chains from one sample sequenced in a study of beta chain features in type 1 diabetes (dated by TCRdb to between 2018 and 2020). The library relied on the immunoSEQ multiplex PCR assay. All of the isolated RNA was reverse transcribed with the High Capacity cDNA Reverse Transcription Kit, so expressed TCRB transcripts were sequenced. TCRdb retrieved this table from immuneACCESS and kept in-frame rearrangements only. Not all clones are present; in checked studies, unresolved V genes account for under half, and no reason is known for the remainder. For this sample the table gives 900,000 or so clones, of which roughly 15% were detected only once. The ten largest clonotypes hold 0.023% of the sample. The sequenced sample was naive CD4+ T cells from blood. This sample's cell subset or site label indicates: true naive CD4+ T cells. The origin of the receptors is a woman aged 18-30 years in good health.

This sequence joins TRBV15 and TRBJ2-5; the D gene is possibly TRBD2 (6 bases). Germline assignment: CDR1 LNHNV and CDR2 YYDKDF (reference sequence). Trimming removed 6 bases at V and 5 bases at J, with 19 bases between. This CDR3 contains 15 residues. This CDR3 reads CATSRSLTRVETQYF. For the CDR3, the DNA is TGTGCCACCAGTCGTTCTTTGACTAGAGTTGAGACCCAGTACTTC.

This rearrangement joins TRBV10-3 to TRBJ1-5, with D possibly TRBD1 on 5 matching bases. The CDR3 is 12 residues long. Germline CDR1 and CDR2: ENHRY and SYGVKD. V lost 6 bases and J 14 bases, leaving 17 bases between the germline ends. The CDR3 sequence is CAISSSQGQKHF. The CDR3, as DNA: TGTGCCATCAGCTCAAGCCAGGGCCAGAAGCATTTT.

This chain connects TRBV15 to TRBJ2-1; TRBD2 matches 11 bases. Germline loops: CDR1 LNHNV, CDR2 YYDKDF (reference sequence). The CDR3 runs to 19 residues. J lost 3 bases, V lost 1 base, and 11 bases had no gene match. CDR3 loop: CATSRGAGTSGSDYNEQFF. The DNA of the CDR3 is TGTGCCACCAGCAGAGGCGCCGGGACTAGCGGTTCCGACTACAATGAGCAGTTCTTC.

This clone was observed a handful of times. The V call is TRBV6-5, the J call TRBJ2-7, with TRBD2 matching 7 bases. Germline V gene lookup returns CDR1 MNHEY and CDR2 SVGAGI. The junction had 10 bases not matched to a gene; V was cut back by 6 bases and J by 2 bases. The CDR3 loop spans 15 amino acids. The CDR3 region is CASRMAGASPYEQYF. DNA for the CDR3: TGTGCCAGCAGGATGGCGGGAGCTTCCCCCTACGAGCAGTACTTC.

A remark on this clone: Other DNA variants within this sample encode the same CDR3. The chain recombines TRBV7-2 with TRBJ2-1, with 9 bases lining up with TRBD2. CDR3 length: 15 residues. Per the germline V gene, CDR1 is SGHTA and CDR2 is FQGNSA. Losses at the gene ends were 2 bases for V and 4 bases for J; bases not matched to a gene: 3. The CDR3 DNA is TGTGCCAGCAGCTTAAGGCGGGAGGGGTACAATGAGCAGTTCTTC. This encodes CASSLRREGYNEQFF.

This clone was seen more than once but under ten times. This rearrangement joins TRBV5-1 to TRBJ2-1; D call uncertain. V dropped 0 bases and J dropped 8 bases, with 18 bases sitting between them. The CDR3 spans 16 residues. Per the germline V gene, CDR1 is SGHRS and CDR2 is YFSETQ. The chain's CDR3 is CASSLVYSLGRYEQFF. DNA of the CDR3: TGCGCCAGCAGCTTGGTTTATAGCCTCGGTCGTTATGAGCAGTTCTTC.

This rearrangement joins TRBV7-2 to TRBJ2-7; TRBD2 is a possible D gene (5 bases). The V end was cut by 0 bases, the J end by 7 bases, with 16 bases between. Germline values: CDR1 SGHTA, CDR2 FQGNSA. CDR3 length equals 15 residues. In nucleotides, the CDR3 is TGTGCCAGCAGCTTAGCGCGAAGCGGTTCACGGGAGCAGTACTTC. It translates to CASSLARSGSREQYF. The whole variable domain, filled in from reference TRBV7-2 and TRBJ2-7, reads GAGVSQSPSNKVTEKGKDVELRCDPISGHTALYWYRQSLGQGLEFLIYFQGNSAPDKSGLPSDRFSAERTGGSVSTLTIQRTQQEDSAVYLCASSLARSGSREQYFGPGTRLTVT.

This chain connects TRBV18 to TRBJ2-3; D is undetermined. The germline V gene encodes CDR1 KGHSH and CDR2 LQKENI. The CDR3 has 14 amino acids. The germline V and J ends were trimmed by 2 bases and 7 bases, with 13 bases remaining between them. CDR3 in DNA: TGTGCCAGCTCACCAGACCGCTCCCTGAATACGCAGTATTTT. The encoded protein is CASSPDRSLNTQYF. The full variable domain, completed using reference TRBV18 and TRBJ2-3, is NAGVMQNPRHLVRRRGQEARLRCSPMKGHSHVYWYRQLPEEGLKFMVYLQKENIIDESGMPKERFSAEFPKEGPSILRIQQVVRGDSAAYFCASSPDRSLNTQYFGPGTRLTVL.

J is TRBJ2-7 and V is TRBV7-2; 12 positions agree with TRBD2. The CDR3 extends over 19 amino acids. Germline lookup yields CDR1 SGHTA and CDR2 FQGNSA. The V segment lost 2 bases and the J segment 4 bases; nucleotides outside the gene matches: 15. The CDR3 loop reads CASSLFALLAGGGLYEQYF. The DNA of the CDR3 is TGTGCCAGCAGCTTATTTGCACTCCTAGCGGGAGGGGGACTTTACGAGCAGTACTTC. Using reference TRBV7-2 and TRBJ2-7 for the parts outside the CDR3, the full variable domain is GAGVSQSPSNKVTEKGKDVELRCDPISGHTALYWYRQSLGQGLEFLIYFQGNSAPDKSGLPSDRFSAERTGGSVSTLTIQRTQQEDSAVYLCASSLFALLAGGGLYEQYFGPGTRLTVT.

The CDR3 nucleotides read TGTGCCAGCAGTTTACTTGTTGCGGGAGGGACCTACGAGCAGTACTTC. Its translation is CASSLLVAGGTYEQYF. V is TRBV27 and J is TRBJ2-7, with 9 bases lining up with TRBD2. The CDR3 is 16 amino acids. After removal of 2 bases from V and 2 bases from J, the junction contained 7 bases not matched to a gene. Per germline, CDR1 MNHEY and CDR2 SMNVEV (reference sequence).

The chain joins TRBV27 to TRBJ2-3; 11 bases are a match to TRBD2. The CDR3 totals 16 residues. The V gene end was trimmed by 6 bases and the J gene end by 6 bases; junction bases not matched to a gene: 11. Germline CDR1 and CDR2: MNHEY and SMNVEV (reference sequence). For the CDR3, the DNA is TGTGCCAGCAGGAAGCCGGGACTAGCGGCGACGGATACGCAGTATTTT. Its protein is CASRKPGLAATDTQYF.

This chain uses TRBV11-2 with TRBJ1-5; tentatively, D is TRBD1 (6 bases). V was pared by 5 bases and J by 6 bases, with 17 bases between. Per germline, CDR1 SGHAT and CDR2 FQNNGV. This CDR3 has 15 amino acids. The chain's CDR3 is CASSKQGRGGQPQHF. In DNA form, the CDR3 reads TGTGCCAGCAGCAAACAGGGTCGCGGCGGTCAGCCCCAGCATTTT.

V is TRBV18 and J is TRBJ2-7; 8 bases fit TRBD1. The V gene's germline CDR1 is KGHSH and CDR2 LQKENI. The CDR3 contains 14 residues. The J segment lost 6 bases and the V segment lost 6 bases, leaving 10 bases of the junction unmatched. CDR3 residues: CASSPTGQGGEQYF. CDR3 sequence (DNA): TGTGCCAGCTCCCCCACCGGACAGGGCGGCGAGCAGTACTTC.

This clone was counted only a few times. This chain joins TRBV6-1 and TRBJ1-1; no reliable D call. Trimming shortened V by 5 bases and J by 0 bases, and 10 bases separated the two germline ends. Looked up from germline, CDR1 is MNHNS and CDR2 is SASEGT. This CDR3 contains 14 residues. The CDR3 bases are TGTGCCAGCAGTCTTCGGACGGTGAACACTGAAGCTTTCTTT. Its protein product is CASSLRTVNTEAFF.

The table lists this clone with a few counts. The genes are TRBV6-6 and TRBJ2-7; 10 bases agree with TRBD1. Germline V CDR1 and CDR2: MNHNY, SVGAGI (reference sequence). There are 14 residues in the CDR3. J was trimmed by 4 bases and V by 6 bases; bases with no gene match: 6. CDR3 DNA: TGTGCCAGCAGCCATGACAGGGGGCTGTACGAGCAGTACTTC. Its translation: CASSHDRGLYEQYF.

J is TRBJ2-3 and V is TRBV6-6, with no clear D. V dropped 2 bases and J dropped 0 bases, with 9 bases sitting between them. The CDR3 has 15 residues. Germline values: CDR1 MNHNY, CDR2 SVGAGI (reference sequence). The CDR3 DNA sequence: TGTGCCAGCAGTTACGACCCAAGTAGCACAGATACGCAGTATTTT. Translated: CASSYDPSSTDTQYF.

The chain combines TRBV11-3 with TRBJ2-3; D unclear. This CDR3 comprises 12 residues. V lost 6 bases and J 2 bases, leaving 6 bases between the germline ends. Germline CDR1 reads SGHNT; CDR2 reads YENEEA. The CDR3 reads CASRGNTDTQYF. CDR3 nucleotide sequence: TGTGCCAGCAGGGGCAACACAGATACGCAGTATTTT.

This clone turned up a few times. The chain employs TRBV29-1 and TRBJ2-3; no reliable D call. This CDR3 is 14 amino acids long. Germline V gives CDR1 SQVTM, CDR2 ANQGSEA. Trimming removed 1 base from V and 4 bases from J, with 12 bases in between. CDR3 loop: CSVEGGRGADTQYF. As DNA, the CDR3 is TGCAGCGTTGAAGGTGGGCGAGGTGCAGATACGCAGTATTTT.

This clone was detected only a few times. The chain employs TRBV11-2 and TRBJ1-2; the D gene is possibly TRBD1 (5 bases). Germline loops: CDR1 SGHAT, CDR2 FQNNGV. This CDR3 contains 14 residues. Trimming pared 2 bases from V and 5 bases from J, leaving 12 bases between. The CDR3 coding sequence is TGTGCCAGCAGCTTACCCGACAGCCTATATGGCTACACCTTC. This gives the protein CASSLPDSLYGYTF.

V is TRBV5-4 and J is TRBJ2-1; possibly TRBD1 or TRBD2 for D (5 bases each). V shed 0 bases and J shed 3 bases, with 16 bases lying between them. CDR1 and CDR2 (germline): SGHNT, YYREEE (reference sequence). This CDR3 region has 17 residues. The CDR3 sequence: CASSLGGAVFVYNEQFF. CDR3 in DNA: TGTGCCAGCAGCTTGGGAGGGGCCGTATTCGTCTACAATGAGCAGTTCTTC.